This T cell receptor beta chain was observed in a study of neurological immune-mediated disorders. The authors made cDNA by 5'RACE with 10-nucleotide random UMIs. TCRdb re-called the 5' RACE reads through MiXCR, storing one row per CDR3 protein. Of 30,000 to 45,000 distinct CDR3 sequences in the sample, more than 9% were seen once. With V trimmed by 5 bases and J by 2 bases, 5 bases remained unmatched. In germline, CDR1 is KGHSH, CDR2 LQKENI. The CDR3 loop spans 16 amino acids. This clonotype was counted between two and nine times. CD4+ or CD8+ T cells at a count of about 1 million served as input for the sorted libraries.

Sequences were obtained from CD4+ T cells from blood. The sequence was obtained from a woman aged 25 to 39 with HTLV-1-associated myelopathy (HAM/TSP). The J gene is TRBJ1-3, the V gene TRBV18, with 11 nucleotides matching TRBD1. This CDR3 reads CASSLDRGRPGNTIYF. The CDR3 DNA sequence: TGTGCCAGCTCATTGGACAGGGGGCGACCTGGAAACACCATATATTTT.